One sample yielded the 12 T cell receptor beta chains listed below, sequenced in a study of cytomegalovirus exposure and HLA in healthy donors. Sequenced by immunoSEQ multiplex PCR; TCRdb stores in-frame clones only, minus some. The data contain more than 55,000 clones, approximately 96% of them singletons. The sample was PBMCs. The receptors shown here come from a young man in good health and CMV-seronegative.

This chain joins TRBV11-2 and TRBJ2-7; D is perhaps TRBD2 (5 bases). This CDR3 comprises 14 residues. Germline CDR1 and CDR2: SGHAT and FQNNGV. Trimming shortened V by 7 bases and J by 4 bases, and 17 bases separated the two germline ends. The CDR3 bases are TGTGCCAGCACACTAGTACCTGGGTCATACGAGCAGTACTTC. Its translation: CASTLVPGSYEQYF.

This chain uses TRBV10-2 with TRBJ2-3, with TRBD1 identical over 7 bases. J lost 3 bases, V lost 8 bases, and 8 bases had no gene match. The CDR3 runs to 14 residues. The germline CDR1 and CDR2 sequences are WSHSY and SAAADI. CDR3 in amino acids: CASSPGGRTDTQYF. CDR3 bases: TGCGCCAGCTCGCCAGGGGGAAGGACAGATACGCAGTATTTT.

V usage is TRBV6-1 and J usage is TRBJ2-7; 7 bases are a match to TRBD1. The ends lost 4 bases at V and 3 bases at J; junction bases unmatched: 3. This CDR3 comprises 13 residues. CDR1 and CDR2 from the germline V gene are MNHNS and SASEGT. The CDR3 DNA reads TGTGCCAGCAGTGTGACAGGGAACTACGAGCAGTACTTC. The encoded protein is CASSVTGNYEQYF.

The gene calls are TRBV7-2 and TRBJ2-3, with D hard to call. The CDR3 loop spans 14 amino acids. The ends were cut back, 5 bases at V and 0 bases at J, with 9 bases in the middle. Germline CDR1 SGHTA, CDR2 FQGNSA. The CDR3 DNA reads as TGTGCCAGCAGCCTTTTCGTTAGCACAGATACGCAGTATTTT. This encodes CASSLFVSTDTQYF.

V and J are TRBV5-5 and TRBJ2-2, with D maybe TRBD2 (6 bases). The CDR3 is 18 amino acids. The ends were cut back, 0 bases at V and 7 bases at J, with 22 bases in the middle. Germline-derived CDR1 and CDR2 are SGHKS and YYEKEE (reference sequence). The CDR3 region is CASSLARWAGKERGELFF. DNA of the CDR3: TGTGCCAGCAGCTTGGCCAGGTGGGCGGGGAAGGAGCGCGGGGAGCTGTTTTTT. The full variable domain, completed using reference TRBV5-5 and TRBJ2-2, is DAGVTQSPTHLIKTRGQQVTLRCSPISGHKSVSWYQQVLGQGPQFIFQYYEKEERGRGNFPDRFSARQFPNYSSELNVNALLLGDSALYLCASSLARWAGKERGELFFGEGSRLTVL.

The rearrangement joins TRBV30 to TRBJ2-1; 8 bases are a match to TRBD2. The trim removed 0 bases at V and 6 bases at J, leaving 1 base unmatched. Germline assignment: CDR1 GTSNPN and CDR2 SVGIG (reference sequence). The CDR3 length is 13 residues. Here the CDR3 DNA reads TGTGCCTGGAGTGTGCTAGCGGGCAATGAGCAGTTCTTC. Translating gives CAWSVLAGNEQFF. Complete variable domain (other parts from reference TRBV30 and TRBJ2-1): SQTIHQWPATLVQPVGSPLSLECTVEGTSNPNLYWYRQAAGRGLQLLFYSVGIGQISSEVPQNLSASRPQDRQFILSSKKLLLSDSGFYLCAWSVLAGNEQFFGPGTRLTVL.

The chain couples TRBV7-2 to TRBJ1-5; no clear D gene. V was cut by 1 base and J by 6 bases, with 10 bases left in between. CDR1 SGHTA and CDR2 FQGNSA come from the germline V gene. The CDR3 spans 14 residues. Here the CDR3 DNA reads TGTGCCAGCAGCTTAGAAACGGGGAGTCAGCCCCAGCATTTT. Its translation is CASSLETGSQPQHF.

The chain recombines TRBV28 with TRBJ2-7, with a tentative D call TRBD2 (5 bases). From germline, CDR1 is MDHEN and CDR2 SYDVKM. The ends were cut back, 2 bases at V and 2 bases at J, with 10 bases in the middle. The CDR3 is made up of 14 amino acids. The CDR3 loop is CASSLGLGTYEQYF. CDR3 sequence (DNA): TGTGCCAGCAGTTTAGGACTTGGGACCTACGAGCAGTACTTC.

This chain uses TRBV7-3 with TRBJ2-7, with 8 bases matching TRBD1. The CDR3 spans 16 residues. Germline CDR1 SGHTA, CDR2 FQGTGA. V was clipped by 5 bases and J by 0 bases; unmatched bases: 9. The CDR3 DNA is TGTGCCAGCAGCGCCCACAGGGGGGAAAGCTCCTACGAGCAGTACTTC. This encodes CASSAHRGESSYEQYF.

The rearrangement links TRBV18 to TRBJ2-5, with D possibly TRBD1 on 5 matching bases. The CDR3 extends over 15 amino acids. CDR1 and CDR2 from the germline V gene are KGHSH and LQKENI. Deletions cut 3 bases from V and 0 bases from J, with 11 bases between. This CDR3 reads CASSPSDSYQETQYF. For the CDR3, the DNA is TGTGCCAGCTCACCCTCCGACAGTTACCAAGAGACCCAGTACTTC.

To note about this clone: Sequence at one end of the junction differs from germline and may be a read error. The V call is TRBV28, the J call TRBJ2-7, with TRBD1 as a possible D gene (5 bases). CDR1 MDHEN and CDR2 SYDVKM come from the germline V gene. The CDR3 has 13 amino acids. The CDR3 loop is CASKGYRPYEQYF. In DNA form, the CDR3 reads TGTGCTAGCAAGGGGTACAGACCATACGAGCAGTACTTC. The variable domain in full, completed from reference TRBV28 and TRBJ2-7, reads DVKVTQSSRYLVKRTGEKVFLECVQDMDHENMFWYRQDPGLGLRLIYFSYDVKMKEKGDIPEGYSVSREKKERFSLILESASTNQTSMYLCASKGYRPYEQYFGPGTRLTVT.

The genes are TRBV7-3 and TRBJ2-3, with D possibly being TRBD2 (6 bases). CDR1 is SGHTA, CDR2 FQGTGA, per germline. Trimming stripped 4 bases from V and 2 bases from J, with 19 bases between. The CDR3 has 17 residues. This chain's CDR3 is CASSSDLSGETTDTQYF. DNA for the CDR3: TGTGCCAGCAGCTCCGATTTGTCGGGAGAGACCACAGATACGCAGTATTTT.